This TCR beta chain was identified during a study of cytomegalovirus exposure and HLA in healthy donors. Notes on the study in general: Among TCR beta chains, those listed as cytomegalovirus-associated numbered some 170. Most observed TCR sequences were rare, whereas some public TCRs were detected in many donors.

Some clones are missing from TCRdb's copy, which holds only in-frame ones; the method was immunoSEQ multiplex PCR. The sample holds 90,000 to 130,000 clones, roughly 90% seen once. CDR1 and CDR2 from the germline V gene are MNHEY and SMNVEV (reference sequence). Trimming removed 5 bases from V and 5 bases from J; junction bases left unmatched: 8. This CDR3 has 14 amino acids. With regard to this clone: No antigen is known for it.

The rearrangement uses TRBV27 and TRBJ2-7; 8 nucleotides agree with TRBD1. The sequencing sample was made of PBMCs. The sequence was collected from a woman in her twenties or thirties in good health and CMV-seropositive. CDR3 amino acids: CASSRTGKTHEQYF. The CDR3 bases are TGTGCCAGCAGTCGGACAGGGAAAACCCACGAGCAGTACTTC.